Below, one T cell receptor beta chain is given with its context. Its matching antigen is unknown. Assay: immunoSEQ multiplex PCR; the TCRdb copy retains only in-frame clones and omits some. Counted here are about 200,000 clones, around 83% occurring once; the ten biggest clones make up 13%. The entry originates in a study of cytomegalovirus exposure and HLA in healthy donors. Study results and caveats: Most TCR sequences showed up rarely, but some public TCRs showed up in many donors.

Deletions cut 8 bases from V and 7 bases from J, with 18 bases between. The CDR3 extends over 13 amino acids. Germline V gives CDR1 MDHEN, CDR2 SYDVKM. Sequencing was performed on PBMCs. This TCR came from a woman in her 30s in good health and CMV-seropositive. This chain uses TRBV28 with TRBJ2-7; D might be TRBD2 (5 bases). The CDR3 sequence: CASALSLVREQYF. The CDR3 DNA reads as TGTGCCAGCGCCCTCTCACTAGTGAGGGAGCAGTACTTC.